One and the same sample provided the 25 T cell receptor beta chains below, sequenced in a study of cytomegalovirus exposure and HLA in healthy donors. It was with 60 Vbeta and 13 Jbeta primers that the PCR ran. Method: immunoSEQ multiplex PCR; TCRdb's copy keeps in-frame clones and lacks some. In the table there are about 76,000 clones, more than 65% of which are singletons. Sequenced material: PBMCs. All receptors come from a middle-aged woman in good health and CMV-seropositive.

This clone was recorded once. This chain joins TRBV5-1 and TRBJ2-1; the match to TRBD2 covers 13 bases. V trimming: 4 bases; J trimming: 5 bases; junction bases outside the gene matches: 3. Germline CDR1 SGHRS, CDR2 YFSETQ. CDR3 length equals 15 residues. This chain's CDR3 is CASSGGLAGHNEQFF. In DNA, the CDR3 is TGCGCCAGCAGCGGGGGACTAGCGGGACACAATGAGCAGTTCTTC.

The J gene is TRBJ2-7, the V gene TRBV7-9; tentatively, D is TRBD1 (6 bases). V was shortened by 1 base and J by 4 bases, with 11 bases between the two germline ends. CDR1 is SEHNR, CDR2 FQNEAQ, per germline (reference sequence). The length of the CDR3 is 14 residues. The CDR3 loop reads CASSLDGQNYEQYF. CDR3 coding DNA: TGTGCCAGCAGCTTAGACGGACAGAATTACGAGCAGTACTTC. The variable domain in full, completed from reference TRBV7-9 and TRBJ2-7, reads DTGVSQNPRHKITKRGQNVTFRCDPISEHNRLYWYRQTLGQGPEFLTYFQNEAQLEKSRLLSDRFSAERPKGSFSTLEIQRTEQGDSAMYLCASSLDGQNYEQYFGPGTRLTVT.

This clone turned up a few times. The rearrangement links TRBV6-1 to TRBJ1-5; TRBD1 might be the D (5 bases). V lost 6 bases, J lost 0 bases, and 12 bases lay in between. The CDR3 totals 15 residues. Germline values: CDR1 MNHNS, CDR2 SASEGT. The CDR3 sequence is CASRSQGYSNQPQHF. The CDR3 DNA follows: TGTGCCAGCAGAAGCCAGGGTTATAGCAATCAGCCCCAGCATTTT.

This chain connects TRBV4-1 to TRBJ2-7; TRBD1 matches 10 bases. The CDR3 sequence is 17 residues long. Unmatched junction bases numbered 8, after V lost 0 bases and J lost 3 bases. Germline CDR1 and CDR2: MGHRA and YSYEKL. The CDR3 nucleotides read TGCGCCAGCAGCCAAGAACCCCCCGGGACAGGGGTCTACGAGCAGTACTTC. This sequence encodes CASSQEPPGTGVYEQYF.

The chain joins TRBV18 to TRBJ2-1, with 11 bases that match TRBD2. The V segment lost 5 bases and the J segment 5 bases; nucleotides outside the gene matches: 5. The CDR3 extends over 15 amino acids. CDR1 and CDR2 from the germline V gene are KGHSH and LQKENI. The CDR3 DNA sequence: TGTGCCAGCTCATCTCTAGCGGGGGGACACAATGAGCAGTTCTTC. Its protein product is CASSSLAGGHNEQFF.

The genes are TRBV6-1 and TRBJ1-5; 7 nucleotides agree with TRBD1. The CDR3 totals 15 residues. V shed 7 bases and J 4 bases; nucleotides not matched to a gene: 10. CDR1 is MNHNS and CDR2 is SASEGT in the germline V gene. The CDR3 reads CASILIRDSNQPQHF. The CDR3 DNA follows: TGTGCCAGCATTCTCATCCGGGACAGTAATCAGCCCCAGCATTTT.

The chain recombines TRBV7-9 with TRBJ1-1; TRBD1 matches 9 bases. Germline CDR1 SEHNR, CDR2 FQNEAQ (reference sequence). This CDR3 contains 14 residues. The ends lost 3 bases at V and 11 bases at J; junction bases unmatched: 10. As DNA, the CDR3 is TGTGCCAGCAGCTTCACCACAGGGGGCGATGGGGCTTTCTTT. This codes for CASSFTTGGDGAFF.

The chain has TRBV5-4 and TRBJ1-2; 8 bases are a match to TRBD1. The V gene end was trimmed by 4 bases and the J gene end by 3 bases; junction bases not matched to a gene: 11. This CDR3 is 16 amino acids long. Germline lookup yields CDR1 SGHNT and CDR2 YYREEE (reference sequence). The CDR3 region has the DNA TGTGCCAGCAGCCCTTGGACAGGGAGAGCCTACTATGGCTACACCTTC. This encodes CASSPWTGRAYYGYTF.

This chain connects TRBV30 to TRBJ2-2, with D tentatively TRBD2 (5 bases). Germline assignment: CDR1 GTSNPN and CDR2 SVGIG (reference sequence). Between the trimmed V and J ends, which lost 5 bases and 5 bases, there was a span of 18 bases. CDR3 size: 15 residues. The CDR3: CAWVPISAGTGELFF. The CDR3 DNA follows: TGTGCCTGGGTACCTATTAGCGCAGGAACCGGGGAGCTGTTTTTT.

This chain uses TRBV5-1 with TRBJ1-1; TRBD1 matches 8 bases. The CDR3 spans 14 residues. J lost 0 bases, V lost 4 bases, and 2 bases had no gene match. The germline V gene has CDR1 SGHRS and CDR2 YFSETQ. The CDR3 spells CASSRDRMNTEAFF. The CDR3 nucleotides read TGCGCCAGCAGCCGGGACAGGATGAACACTGAAGCTTTCTTT.

This chain joins TRBV7-9 and TRBJ1-2; TRBD1 agrees at 8 bases. V was pared by 4 bases and J by 6 bases, with 4 bases of the junction left unmatched. The CDR3 loop spans 13 amino acids. Germline assignment: CDR1 SEHNR and CDR2 FQNEAQ (reference sequence). The CDR3 DNA follows: TGTGCCAGCAGCTCTGGACAGGGTAATGGCTACACCTTC. Amino acids: CASSSGQGNGYTF.

V and J are TRBV19 and TRBJ1-5, with D possibly TRBD1 on 6 matching bases. V was trimmed by 5 bases and J by 4 bases, leaving 12 bases between them. Germline V gene data show CDR1 as LNHDA and CDR2 as SQIVND (reference sequence). The CDR3 sequence is 14 residues long. Here the CDR3 DNA reads TGTGCCAGTAGTGTCAGTACAGGGAATCAGCCCCAGCATTTT. This sequence encodes CASSVSTGNQPQHF.

The genes are TRBV30 and TRBJ1-1; D might be TRBD1 (5 bases). The CDR3 is 15 residues long. The V gene's germline CDR1 is GTSNPN and CDR2 SVGIG (reference sequence). V lost 0 bases to trimming and J lost 2 bases, with 13 bases between them. As DNA, the CDR3 is TGTGCCTGGAGTGTACGAGGACAAGGAAACACTGAAGCTTTCTTT. It encodes CAWSVRGQGNTEAFF.

The DNA of the CDR3 is TGTGCCAGCAGTTTGGGCAGGGCCGTCGAGCAGTACTTC. Translated, it gives CASSLGRAVEQYF. The gene calls are TRBV28 and TRBJ2-7, with D tentatively TRBD1 (5 bases). The CDR3 runs to 13 residues. From germline, CDR1 is MDHEN and CDR2 SYDVKM. V was pared by 3 bases and J by 6 bases, with 12 bases between. The variable domain in full, completed from reference TRBV28 and TRBJ2-7, reads DVKVTQSSRYLVKRTGEKVFLECVQDMDHENMFWYRQDPGLGLRLIYFSYDVKMKEKGDIPEGYSVSREKKERFSLILESASTNQTSMYLCASSLGRAVEQYFGPGTRLTVT.

The V and J genes are TRBV28 and TRBJ1-1, with D possibly being TRBD1 (5 bases). The CDR3 runs to 13 residues. Per the germline V gene, CDR1 is MDHEN and CDR2 is SYDVKM. Trimming shortened V by 6 bases and J by 3 bases, and 11 bases separated the two germline ends. CDR3 nucleotides: TGTGCCAGCAGCGTCAGGGAGGACACTGAAGCTTTCTTT. Encoded protein: CASSVREDTEAFF.

The chain joins TRBV12-5 to TRBJ1-1; D call uncertain. Germline loops: CDR1 LGHNT, CDR2 FRNRAP. CDR3 length equals 16 residues. V shed 0 bases and J shed 3 bases, with 14 bases lying between them. This CDR3 reads CASGLVLFRGDTEAFF. DNA for the CDR3: TGTGCTAGTGGTTTGGTACTTTTTCGGGGAGACACTGAAGCTTTCTTT.

This clone has a handful of counts. The genes are TRBV10-2 and TRBJ1-1, with D possibly matching TRBD1 (5 bases). This CDR3 is 16 amino acids long. Germline lookup yields CDR1 WSHSY and CDR2 SAAADI. V dropped 11 bases and J dropped 2 bases, with 24 bases sitting between them. The CDR3 is CAPREGRGDNNTEAFF. In DNA, the CDR3 is TGCGCCCCCAGGGAGGGCCGCGGTGATAATAACACTGAAGCTTTCTTT.

This clone was observed a single time. The chain links TRBV7-2 to TRBJ2-7; 10 nucleotides line up with TRBD1. Trimming cost V 5 bases and J 4 bases; bases outside gene matches: 17. Per the germline V gene, CDR1 is SGHTA and CDR2 is FQGNSA. This CDR3 has 18 amino acids. DNA for the CDR3: TGTGCCAGCAGCCCTCGGGACAGGGGTAGCCGAGGGCCGTACGAGCAGTACTTC. This codes for CASSPRDRGSRGPYEQYF.

This rearrangement joins TRBV5-4 to TRBJ2-3; perhaps TRBD2 as D (5 bases). The germline V and J ends were trimmed by 2 bases and 4 bases, with 17 bases remaining between them. CDR1 and CDR2 from the germline V gene are SGHNT and YYREEE (reference sequence). The CDR3 length is 16 residues. CDR3 nucleotide sequence: TGTGCCAGCAGCTTCGGCCGGGCGGGTGCTGCAGATACGCAGTATTTT. Protein product: CASSFGRAGAADTQYF.

The chain employs TRBV18 and TRBJ1-1; D remains unclear. CDR3 length equals 13 residues. V was clipped by 2 bases and J by 2 bases, with 6 bases between them. Germline V gene lookup returns CDR1 KGHSH and CDR2 LQKENI. The CDR3 reads CASSPAENTEAFF. Written as DNA, the CDR3 is TGTGCCAGCTCACCAGCGGAAAACACTGAAGCTTTCTTT. Looking up the rest from reference TRBV18 and TRBJ1-1 gives the full variable domain: NAGVMQNPRHLVRRRGQEARLRCSPMKGHSHVYWYRQLPEEGLKFMVYLQKENIIDESGMPKERFSAEFPKEGPSILRIQQVVRGDSAAYFCASSPAENTEAFFGQGTRLTVV.

The chain is built from TRBV6-1 and TRBJ2-4; D unclear. The CDR3 totals 13 residues. CDR1 is MNHNS, CDR2 SASEGT, per germline. V was trimmed by 4 bases and J by 5 bases, leaving 9 bases between them. CDR3 residues: CASSVPGQNIQYF. DNA for the CDR3: TGTGCCAGCAGTGTCCCGGGTCAAAACATTCAGTACTTC.

The chain recombines TRBV5-4 with TRBJ1-4; no definite D call. This CDR3 region has 15 residues. Germline lookup yields CDR1 SGHNT and CDR2 YYREEE (reference sequence). The germline V and J ends were trimmed by 4 bases and 7 bases, with 17 bases remaining between them. CDR3: CASSAPGLGGEKLFF. The CDR3 DNA follows: TGTGCCAGCAGCGCCCCAGGCCTGGGAGGTGAAAAACTGTTTTTT.

This clone came up a few times. J is TRBJ2-5 and V is TRBV5-6; TRBD1 agrees at 7 bases. The germline V gene has CDR1 SGHDT and CDR2 YYEEEE. J was trimmed by 5 bases and V by 0 bases; bases with no gene match: 1. The CDR3 covers 13 residues. The chain's CDR3 is CASSLADRETQYF. The CDR3, as DNA: TGTGCCAGCAGCTTGGCGGACAGGGAGACCCAGTACTTC.

The rearrangement uses TRBV6-5 and TRBJ1-1; D is perhaps TRBD1 (5 bases). V lost 6 bases, J lost 5 bases, and 19 bases lay in between. CDR1 MNHEY and CDR2 SVGAGI come from the germline V gene. CDR3 length: 15 residues. The CDR3 loop reads CASRLSGGMGTEAFF. The CDR3 region has the DNA TGTGCCAGCAGGCTCTCGGGGGGAATGGGGACTGAAGCTTTCTTT.

The chain uses TRBV18 and TRBJ2-6; D uncertain. Trimming shortened V by 6 bases and J by 2 bases, and 2 bases separated the two germline ends. The CDR3 runs to 12 residues. Germline-derived CDR1 and CDR2 are KGHSH and LQKENI. The CDR3 coding sequence is TGTGCCAGCTCCACTGGGGCCAACGTCCTGACTTTC. Translating gives CASSTGANVLTF.